This T cell receptor (beta chain) came from a study of T-cell reconstitution after alpha-beta-depleted transplantation in children. This clonotype appeared many times. Researchers prepared the TCRbeta library using unique molecular identifiers, the study reports. TCRdb independently ran MiXCR on the PCR reads; one entry per CDR3 protein. The data show about 610,000 distinct CDR3 sequences, roughly a tenth seen once. The CDR3 runs to 15 residues. V lost 5 bases, J lost 2 bases, and 4 bases stayed unmatched. The sequencing used PBMCs from the stem cell graft donor, collected from the stem cell graft. V usage is TRBV12-3 or TRBV12-4 and J usage is TRBJ1-2; TRBD1 matches 11 bases. The clonotype was recovered from a human donor who donated a stem cell graft to a child with acute myeloid leukemia. CDR3 sequence (DNA): TGTGCCAGCAGTCTTGGGACAGGGGGAAACTATGGCTACACCTTC. Its protein product is CASSLGTGGNYGYTF.